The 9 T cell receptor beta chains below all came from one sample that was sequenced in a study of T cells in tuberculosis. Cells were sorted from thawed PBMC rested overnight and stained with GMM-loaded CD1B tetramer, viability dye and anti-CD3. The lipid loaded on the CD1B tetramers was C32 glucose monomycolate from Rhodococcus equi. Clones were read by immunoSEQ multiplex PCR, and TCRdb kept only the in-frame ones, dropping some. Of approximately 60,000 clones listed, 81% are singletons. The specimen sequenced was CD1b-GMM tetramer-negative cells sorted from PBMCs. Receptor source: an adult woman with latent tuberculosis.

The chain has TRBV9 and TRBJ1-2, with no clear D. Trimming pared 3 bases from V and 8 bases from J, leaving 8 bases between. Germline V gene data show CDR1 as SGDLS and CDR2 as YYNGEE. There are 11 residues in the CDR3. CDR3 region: CASSAEGGYTF. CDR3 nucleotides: TGTGCCAGCAGCGCGGAGGGCGGCTACACCTTC.

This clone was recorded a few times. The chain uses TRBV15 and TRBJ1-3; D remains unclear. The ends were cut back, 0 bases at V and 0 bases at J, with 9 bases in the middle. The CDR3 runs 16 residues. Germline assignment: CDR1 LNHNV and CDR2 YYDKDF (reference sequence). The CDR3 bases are TGTGCCACCAGCAGAGATTTTCAGGCCTCTGGAAACACCATATATTTT. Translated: CATSRDFQASGNTIYF.

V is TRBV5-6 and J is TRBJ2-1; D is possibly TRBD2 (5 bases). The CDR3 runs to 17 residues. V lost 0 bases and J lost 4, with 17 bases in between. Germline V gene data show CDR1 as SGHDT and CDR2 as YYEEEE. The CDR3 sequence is CASSLGVVSRVYNEQFF. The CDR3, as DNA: TGTGCCAGCAGCTTGGGGGTGGTCTCGAGGGTTTACAATGAGCAGTTCTTC.

The CDR3 reads CASSRGENTEAFF. The CDR3 region has the DNA TGTGCCAGCAGTCGGGGGGAGAACACTGAAGCTTTCTTT. The V call is TRBV7-6, the J call TRBJ1-1; possible D gene TRBD1, 5 bases. V shed 6 bases and J shed 1 base, with 9 bases lying between them. The germline V gene encodes CDR1 SGHVS and CDR2 FNYEAQ. This CDR3 comprises 13 residues.

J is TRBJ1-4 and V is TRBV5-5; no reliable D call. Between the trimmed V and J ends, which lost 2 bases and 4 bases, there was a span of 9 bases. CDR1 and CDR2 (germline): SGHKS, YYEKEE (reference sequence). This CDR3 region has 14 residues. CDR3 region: CASSFHRGNEKLFF. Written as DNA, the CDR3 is TGTGCCAGCAGCTTCCACCGGGGTAATGAAAAACTGTTTTTT. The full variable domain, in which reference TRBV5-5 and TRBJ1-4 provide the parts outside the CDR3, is DAGVTQSPTHLIKTRGQQVTLRCSPISGHKSVSWYQQVLGQGPQFIFQYYEKEERGRGNFPDRFSARQFPNYSSELNVNALLLGDSALYLCASSFHRGNEKLFFGSGTQLSVL.

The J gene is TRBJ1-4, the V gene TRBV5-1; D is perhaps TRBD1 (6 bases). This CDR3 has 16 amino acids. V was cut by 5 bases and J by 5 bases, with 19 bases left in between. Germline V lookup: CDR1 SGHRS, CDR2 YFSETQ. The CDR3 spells CASSRGGVGENEKLFF. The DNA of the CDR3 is TGCGCCAGCAGTCGGGGGGGCGTGGGAGAGAATGAAAAACTGTTTTTT. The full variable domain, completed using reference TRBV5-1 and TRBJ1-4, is KAGVTQTPRYLIKTRGQQVTLSCSPISGHRSVSWYQQTPGQGLQFLFEYFSETQRNKGNFPGRFSGRQFSNSRSEMNVSTLELGDSALYLCASSRGGVGENEKLFFGSGTQLSVL.

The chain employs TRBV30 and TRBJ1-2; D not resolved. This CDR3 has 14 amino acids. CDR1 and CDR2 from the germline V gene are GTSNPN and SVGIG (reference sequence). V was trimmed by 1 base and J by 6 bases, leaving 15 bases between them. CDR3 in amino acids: CAWSAGGGVNGYTF. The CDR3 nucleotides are TGTGCCTGGAGTGCCGGAGGAGGAGTGAATGGCTACACCTTC.

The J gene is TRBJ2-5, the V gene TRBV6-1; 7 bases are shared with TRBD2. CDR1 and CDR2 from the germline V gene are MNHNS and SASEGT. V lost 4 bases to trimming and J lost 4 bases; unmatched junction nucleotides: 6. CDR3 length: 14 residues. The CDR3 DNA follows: TGTGCCAGCAGTGGCGGGGGTGGAACAGAGACCCAGTACTTC. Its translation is CASSGGGGTETQYF.

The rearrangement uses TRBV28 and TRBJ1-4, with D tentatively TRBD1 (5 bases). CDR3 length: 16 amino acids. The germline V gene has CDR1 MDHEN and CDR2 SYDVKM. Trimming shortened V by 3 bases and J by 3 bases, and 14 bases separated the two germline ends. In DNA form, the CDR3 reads TGTGCCAGCAGTTTTGGGGGGAATCGGGCTAATGAAAAACTGTTTTTT. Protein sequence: CASSFGGNRANEKLFF.